These 9 T cell receptor beta chains share one sample of origin, sequenced in a study of blood T cell repertoires in COVID-19. Assay: immunoSEQ multiplex PCR; the TCRdb copy retains only in-frame clones and omits some. The sample carries under 250,000 clones, more than 85% recorded once. Sequenced sample: peripheral blood. These receptors all come from a man in his fifties or sixties with COVID-19, enrolled during active disease.

The chain joins TRBV6-6 to TRBJ2-1, with D uncertain. Germline V CDR1 and CDR2: MNHNY, SVGAGI (reference sequence). This CDR3 region has 11 residues. V shed 6 bases and J shed 6 bases, with 6 bases lying between them. The CDR3 is CASSRSNEQFF. DNA of the CDR3: TGTGCCAGCAGCCGTTCCAATGAGCAGTTCTTC.

J is TRBJ2-5 and V is TRBV7-9; 8 nucleotides line up with TRBD1. The length of the CDR3 is 18 residues. V was clipped by 3 bases and J by 2 bases; unmatched bases: 14. In germline, CDR1 is SEHNR, CDR2 FQNEAQ (reference sequence). The CDR3 DNA sequence: TGTGCCAGCAGCTTTGAGGACAGGGATTTTCAACTTCAAGAGACCCAGTACTTC. It is translated as CASSFEDRDFQLQETQYF.

The V call is TRBV6-5, the J call TRBJ2-7, with 7 bases lining up with TRBD1. This CDR3 has 15 residues. In germline, CDR1 is MNHEY, CDR2 SVGAGI. Trimming at V came to 6 bases and at J to 2 bases, leaving 10 bases not matched to a gene. CDR3 sequence reads: CASSLGTRGPYEQYF. CDR3 coding DNA: TGTGCCAGCAGCCTTGGGACAAGGGGGCCCTACGAGCAGTACTTC.

This clone was picked up one time. This chain connects TRBV24-1 to TRBJ1-2; D is perhaps TRBD1 (5 bases). The CDR3 runs 12 residues. Looked up from germline, CDR1 is KGHDR and CDR2 is SFDVKD. Trimming took 9 bases from V and 4 from J, leaving 11 bases between them. The CDR3 bases are TGTGCCACCGGCGACAGTTCCTATGGCTACACCTTC. Protein: CATGDSSYGYTF.

The count of this clone is one. The V call is TRBV6-6, the J call TRBJ2-7; D perhaps matches TRBD1 (8 bases). This CDR3 contains 14 residues. In germline, CDR1 is MNHNY, CDR2 SVGAGI (reference sequence). The V end lost 5 bases, the J end lost 4 bases, and 15 bases lay between the germline ends. Here the CDR3 DNA reads TGTGCCAGCAGTCGATCACAGGGGGGGTACGAGCAGTACTTC. Translated: CASSRSQGGYEQYF.

For this clone: This specimen includes other DNA sequences encoding the same CDR3. This sequence joins TRBV3-1 (or the pseudogene TRBV3-2) and TRBJ1-5; D is unclear. V was pared by 1 base and J by 4 bases, with 5 bases between. The CDR3 runs 13 residues. CDR1 and CDR2 from the germline V gene are LGHDT and YNNKEL (reference sequence). In DNA, the CDR3 is TGTGCCAGCAGCCAAGCGGGGAATCAGCCCCAGCATTTT. Amino acids: CASSQAGNQPQHF.

The rearrangement links TRBV28 to TRBJ2-2; possible D gene TRBD2, 6 bases. Trimming left V 5 bases short and J 2 bases short, with 9 bases between. The CDR3 covers 14 residues. Per germline, CDR1 MDHEN and CDR2 SYDVKM. CDR3 residues: CASSTSPNTGELFF. Here the CDR3 DNA reads TGTGCCAGCAGTACTAGCCCCAACACCGGGGAGCTGTTTTTT.

This clone was observed a single time. CDR3 protein: CASSSGQGWTGELFF. As DNA, the CDR3 is TGTGCCAGCAGTTCCGGACAGGGTTGGACCGGGGAGCTGTTTTTT. V gene TRBV6-5 combines with J gene TRBJ2-2; 8 bases line up with TRBD1. The V and J ends lost 4 bases and 5 bases, in that order; junction bases with no gene match: 6. There are 15 residues in the CDR3. From germline, CDR1 is MNHEY and CDR2 SVGAGI.

The V call is TRBV30, the J call TRBJ2-1, with TRBD2 matching 8 bases. CDR1 GTSNPN and CDR2 SVGIG come from the germline V gene (reference sequence). Trimming cost V 2 bases and J 8 bases; bases outside gene matches: 8. The CDR3 is made up of 14 amino acids. CDR3 DNA sequence: TGTGCCTGGAGTTTCGGGGGGGGAGGAGATGAGCAGTTCTTC. Translating it yields CAWSFGGGGDEQFF.